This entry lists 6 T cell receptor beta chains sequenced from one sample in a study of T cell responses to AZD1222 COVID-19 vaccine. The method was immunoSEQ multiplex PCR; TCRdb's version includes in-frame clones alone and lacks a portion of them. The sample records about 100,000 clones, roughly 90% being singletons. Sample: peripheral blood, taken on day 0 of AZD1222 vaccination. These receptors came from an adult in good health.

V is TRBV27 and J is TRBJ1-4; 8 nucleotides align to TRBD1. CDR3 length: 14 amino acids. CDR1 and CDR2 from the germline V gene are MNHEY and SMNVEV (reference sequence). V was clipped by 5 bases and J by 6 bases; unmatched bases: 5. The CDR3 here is CASSPGQGDEKLFF. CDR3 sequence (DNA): TGTGCCAGCAGTCCCGGACAGGGTGATGAAAAACTGTTTTTT. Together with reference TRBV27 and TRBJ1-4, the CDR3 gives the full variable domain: EAQVTQNPRYLITVTGKKLTVTCSQNMNHEYMSWYRQDPGLGLRQIYYSMNVEVTDKGDVPEGYKVSRKEKRNFPLILESPSPNQTSLYFCASSPGQGDEKLFFGSGTQLSVL.

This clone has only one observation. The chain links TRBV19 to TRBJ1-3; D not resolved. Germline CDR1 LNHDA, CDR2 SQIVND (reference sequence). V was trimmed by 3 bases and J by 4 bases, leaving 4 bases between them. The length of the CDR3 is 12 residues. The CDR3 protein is CASSIGGNTIYF. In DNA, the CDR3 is TGTGCCAGTAGTATCGGGGGAAACACCATATATTTT.

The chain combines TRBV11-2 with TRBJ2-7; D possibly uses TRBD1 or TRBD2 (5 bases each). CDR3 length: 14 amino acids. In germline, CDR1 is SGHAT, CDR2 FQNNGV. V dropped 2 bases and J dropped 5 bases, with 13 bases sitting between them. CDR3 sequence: CASSLRPWDHEQYF. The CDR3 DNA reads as TGTGCCAGCAGCTTAAGACCCTGGGACCACGAGCAGTACTTC.

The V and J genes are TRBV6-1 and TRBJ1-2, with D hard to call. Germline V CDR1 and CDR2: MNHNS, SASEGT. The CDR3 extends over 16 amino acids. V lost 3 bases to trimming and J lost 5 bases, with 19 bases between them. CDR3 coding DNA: TGTGCCAGCAGTGATTTGTTAAAAGGGAAGAAGTATGGCTACACCTTC. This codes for CASSDLLKGKKYGYTF.

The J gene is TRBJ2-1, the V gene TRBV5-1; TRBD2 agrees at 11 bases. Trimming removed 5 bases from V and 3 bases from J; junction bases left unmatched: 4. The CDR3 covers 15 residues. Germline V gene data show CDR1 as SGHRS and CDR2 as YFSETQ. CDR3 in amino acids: CASRAGTSGYNEQFF. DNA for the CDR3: TGCGCCAGCAGGGCCGGGACTAGCGGCTACAATGAGCAGTTCTTC.

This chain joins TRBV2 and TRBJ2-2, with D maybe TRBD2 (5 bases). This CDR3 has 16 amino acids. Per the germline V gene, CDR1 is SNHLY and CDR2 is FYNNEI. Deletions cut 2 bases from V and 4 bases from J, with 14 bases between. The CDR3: CASSEMGLAGTGELFF. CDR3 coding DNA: TGTGCCAGCAGTGAAATGGGTCTAGCCGGCACCGGGGAGCTGTTTTTT.